This T cell receptor (beta chain) was found in a study of shared clonotypes between healthy human individuals (dated by TCRdb to about 2020). For context, the study as a whole: Two women and a few men aged 18 to 49 years were included in the cohort. For each donor, CD4 naive and CD4 memory were each run on three plates, CD8 naive on two plates, and CD8 memory on one plate. To estimate repertoire size and how much clonotypes are shared between individuals, the study performed deep sequencing of blood TCR repertoires from a few healthy adults. Different laboratories and diverse techniques were used to prepare libraries and sequence TCR repertoires, to increase sequencing depth and limit assay-specific biases. Between about 0.85 and 9.5 billion PBMCs per donor were obtained by leukapheresis.

Using the deep immunoSEQ assay, multiplex PCR amplified TCR CDR3 regions from genomic DNA. Extracted genomic DNA from each cell subset was spread evenly across all wells of several immunoSEQ 96-well plates, with each plate serving as a replicate. For sorted subsets, each replicate PCR was loaded with around 200 ng genomic DNA, equivalent to 25,000 to 30,000 T cell genomes. Purified libraries were measured with a Qubit 3.0 fluorometer, size-checked on a Bioanalyzer 2100, and measured again with the KAPA Library Quantification kit. Each immunoSEQ 96-well plate was sequenced on its own single-read 150-cycle Illumina NextSeq 550 flow cell. Concerning the study's data processing: The immunoSEQ output contained only junctional sequences without quality scores, so filtering could not match that applied to full-length reads. Sequences were annotated with PyIR, a Python wrapper for IgBLAST v1.9, and V/J genes and CDR3 were assigned using IMGT germline references. Reads were removed for weak V/J assignments (E-value above 1e-6), missing CDR3, stop codons, out-of-frame junctions, or ambiguous translated residues. V3J clonotypes were defined as sequences sharing an identical inferred V gene, J gene, and CDR3 amino acid sequence. The percentage overlap between two repertoires was calculated by dividing the number of shared unique clonotypes by the size of the smaller repertoire. Repertoire richness was assessed with RTK rarefaction, the Chao1 estimator, and Recon v2.1 estimates of unobserved clonotypes. For all TCRbeta clonotypes obtained by the gDNA method from a few donors, generation probabilities were computed with OLGA. TCRdb mirrors the immuneACCESS table, restricted to in-frame sequences. Some clones are absent from its copies; in checked studies, under half trace to an unresolved V gene, and the reason for the others is unknown. D and trimming were read from the DNA, whereas the V and J calls and clone size are those reported in that table. The sample records 1.5 million to 2.5 million clones, approximately 95% of which are singletons. The ten largest clones take up 1.2% of the sample.

Note on this clone: No cognate antigen has been identified for it. Within one base of it there is no much larger clone, and no base qualities were kept.

Study-level results and caveats: Clonotypes shared by all four sorted-subset donors showed higher generation probabilities than non-shared clonotypes. Incomplete sequencing was indicated by rarefaction of sorted-subset datasets, despite the large sequencing depth. Sampling was limited to blood, and TCR repertoires in tissue likely differ from TCR repertoires in blood. Approximately 5% of naive CD4, roughly 3.6% of naive CD8, approximately 2.2% of memory CD4, and 0.4% of memory CD8 clonotypes were shared across several donors. Because the study included only a small number of donors, the genetic and exposure-history diversity represented was limited. Naive subsets generally had larger estimated clonotype richness than memory subsets. Pairwise subsampling indicated that sequencing depth was expected to affect the degree of clonotype sharing among donors.

CD8 naive samples consisted of CD45RO-negative cells that were positively selected for CCR7, yielding a CD45RA+CCR7+ population without TemRA cells. Donors were healthy HIV-negative adults with no recently reported acute infections or vaccinations. Only Caucasian adults living in Nashville, Tennessee, USA were represented among the donors. After blood collection by leukapheresis, PBMCs were isolated using Ficoll-Histopaque density gradient centrifugation and then cryopreserved in the vapor phase of liquid nitrogen. Analytical flow cytometry was used to check the purity and quantity of every magnetically sorted T cell population. Each sorted fraction had its genomic DNA isolated and then quantified by UV absorbance on a Nanodrop 2000c. The source is a young man in good health. The sample consisted of naive CD8+ T cells sorted from blood. Read against the paper, the sample's cell subset or site label means: CD45RA+CCR7+.

DNA sequence: TGCGCCAGCAGCCAAGGGTACAGCGGGTATGGCTACACCTTC. Translated, it gives CASSQGYSGYGYTF. The rearrangement joined TRBV4-1 to TRBJ1-2; the D gene is unclear. A distance of 11 bases separates the germline ends of V and J, which lose 1 base and 5 bases respectively. Counted from cysteine to phenylalanine, this CDR3 has 14 amino acids. Of the read, only the CDR3 DNA is kept; its 42 bases are in frame from base 1. CDR1 and CDR2 were assigned from the germline V gene as MGHRA and YSYEKL.